This entry describes one TCR beta chain. These data belong to a study of blood T cell repertoires in COVID-19. Study-level information: Samples of COVID-19 (acute and convalescent) were obtained from the United States, Italy and Spain. From T cells, B-cell-depleted T cells, or PBMCs came the material, which was cDNA or gDNA.

Per the original methods: Estimation of nucleated cell counts relied on the amplification of reference gene primers. This table comes from immunoSEQ multiplex PCR, and its TCRdb copy is limited to in-frame clones, with some not included. The D gene and trimming were derived from the DNA, and the V and J assignments and clone size from that table. Here the sample spans 50,000 to 55,000 clones, 87% being singletons. Germline CDR1 reads MNHNY; CDR2 reads SVGAGI (reference sequence). The CDR3 is made up of 16 amino acids. Trimming removed 0 bases from V and 2 bases from J, with 12 bases in between. The V and J genes are TRBV6-6 and TRBJ2-3; a weak D match, TRBD2 (5 bases). The specimen sequenced was peripheral blood. The sequence derives from a human donor with active COVID-19. The donor label of this sample is uncertain. CDR3 in amino acids: CASSYSVRDTTDTQYF. Here the CDR3 DNA reads TGTGCCAGCAGTTACTCCGTCCGGGATACCACAGATACGCAGTATTTT.